This TCR beta chain was observed in a study of blood T cells in healthy people across ages. Healthy Caucasian individuals from Russia aged about 6 to 90 served as donors. Researchers collected roughly 9.8 milliliters of peripheral blood from every single donor. A minimum of 6 micrograms of total RNA was extracted per sample. A J-beta primer mix and a sample-barcoded 5' primer were used in a second PCR of about 7 to 12 cycles. Paired-end reads containing CDR3 totaled no fewer than 2.5 million for each sample. TCRdb ran MiXCR on the 5' RACE reads and lists one entry per CDR3 protein. This table holds 800,000 or so distinct CDR3 sequences, 60% to 80% found once. This clonotype was observed a few times. This CDR3 is built from 17 residues. V was pared by 3 bases and J by 2 bases, with 11 bases of the junction left unmatched. CDR1 and CDR2 from the germline V gene are MDHEN and SYDVKM.

This TCR was recovered from a man between 25 and 39 years old in good health. The source material was blood. The V gene is TRBV28, the J gene TRBJ2-3, with TRBD2 identical over 7 bases. CDR3 DNA: TGTGCCAGCAGTTTCCCCAACGAGCGGGGCTTCACAGATACGCAGTATTTT. It specifies CASSFPNERGFTDTQYF.